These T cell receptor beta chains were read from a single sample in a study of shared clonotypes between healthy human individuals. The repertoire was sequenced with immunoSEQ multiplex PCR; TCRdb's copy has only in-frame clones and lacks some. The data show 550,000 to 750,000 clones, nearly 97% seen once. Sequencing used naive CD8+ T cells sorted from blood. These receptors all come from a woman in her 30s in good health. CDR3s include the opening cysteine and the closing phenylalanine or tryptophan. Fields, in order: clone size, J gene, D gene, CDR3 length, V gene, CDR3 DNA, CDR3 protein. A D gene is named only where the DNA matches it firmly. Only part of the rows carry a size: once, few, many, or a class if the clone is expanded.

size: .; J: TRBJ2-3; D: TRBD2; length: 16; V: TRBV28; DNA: TGTGCCAGCAGTTCCGGAGGGGCGGGAGTGTCAGATACGCAGTATTTT; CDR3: CASSSGGAGVSDTQYF
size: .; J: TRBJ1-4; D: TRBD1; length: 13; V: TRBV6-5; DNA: TGTGCCAGCAGCTCGATGGACAGGGCAAAACTGTTTTTT; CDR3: CASSSMDRAKLFF
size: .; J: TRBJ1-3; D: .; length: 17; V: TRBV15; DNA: TGTGCCACCAGCAGAGGATACATTACAGGGTCGGGAAACACCATATATTTT; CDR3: CATSRGYITGSGNTIYF
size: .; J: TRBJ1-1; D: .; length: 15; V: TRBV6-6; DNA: TGTGCCAGCAGTCGCGGGGCCTTAGGCCAGCCTGAAGCTTTCTTT; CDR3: CASSRGALGQPEAFF
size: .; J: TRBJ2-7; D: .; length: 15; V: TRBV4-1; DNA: TGCGCCAGCAGCCAAGACAGCCTGAGCTCCTACGAGCAGTACTTC; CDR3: CASSQDSLSSYEQYF
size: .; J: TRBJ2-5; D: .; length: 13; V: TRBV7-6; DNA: TGTGCAGTCAAAGGGGACAACCAAGAGACCCAGTACTTC; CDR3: CAVKGDNQETQYF
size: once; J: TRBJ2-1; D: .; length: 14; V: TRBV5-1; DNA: TGCGCCAGCAGCCAACATAGCTCCTACAATGAGCAGTTCTTC; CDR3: CASSQHSSYNEQFF
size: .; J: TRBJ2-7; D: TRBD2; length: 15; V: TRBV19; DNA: TGTGCCAGTAGACCAACTAGCGGACTTTTATACGAGCAGTACTTC; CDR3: CASRPTSGLLYEQYF
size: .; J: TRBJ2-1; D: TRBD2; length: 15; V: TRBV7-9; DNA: TGTGCCAGCAGCCGACTAGCGGGAGGGTACAATGAGCAGTTCTTC; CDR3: CASSRLAGGYNEQFF
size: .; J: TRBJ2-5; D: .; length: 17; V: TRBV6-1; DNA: TGTGCCAGCAGTGAAGCGCTTCGGAGGGGTTCTGAAGAGACCCAGTACTTC; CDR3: CASSEALRRGSEETQYF
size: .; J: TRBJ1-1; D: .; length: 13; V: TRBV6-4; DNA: TGTGCCAGCAGTGAACGCCTGAACACTGAAGCTTTCTTT; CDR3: CASSERLNTEAFF
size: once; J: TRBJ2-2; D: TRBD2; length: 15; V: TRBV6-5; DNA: TGTGCCAGCAGTTACCTAGCGGGAGAGGCCGGGGAGCTGTTTTTT; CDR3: CASSYLAGEAGELFF
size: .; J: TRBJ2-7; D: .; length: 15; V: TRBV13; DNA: TGTGCCAGCAGCTTAGGGGGCCTTGGGGTTTACGAGCAGTACTTC; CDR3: CASSLGGLGVYEQYF
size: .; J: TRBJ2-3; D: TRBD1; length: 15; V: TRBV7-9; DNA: TGTGCCAGCAGCTTCCCCGACAGGGGGACAGATACGCAGTATTTT; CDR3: CASSFPDRGTDTQYF
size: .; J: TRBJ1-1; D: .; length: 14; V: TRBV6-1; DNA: TGTGCCAGCAGTATTCTCAGGGGTGGCACTGAAGCTTTCTTT; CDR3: CASSILRGGTEAFF
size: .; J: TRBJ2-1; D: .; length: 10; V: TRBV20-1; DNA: TGCAGTGCTCGGGAAATTGAGCAGTTCTTC; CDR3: CSAREIEQFF
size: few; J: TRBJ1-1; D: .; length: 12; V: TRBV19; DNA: TGTGCCAGTAGTGGGCAAGACACTGAAGCTTTCTTT; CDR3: CASSGQDTEAFF
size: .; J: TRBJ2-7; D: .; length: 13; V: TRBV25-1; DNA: TGTGCCAGCAGTTTACAGTCATACTACGAGCAGTACTTC; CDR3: CASSLQSYYEQYF
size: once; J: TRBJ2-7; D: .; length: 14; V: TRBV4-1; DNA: TGCGCCAGCAGCCAAGACCGACCGGGGGACGAGCAGTACTTC; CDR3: CASSQDRPGDEQYF
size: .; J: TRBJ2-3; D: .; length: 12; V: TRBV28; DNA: TGTGCCAGCAGTTTTTCGGTACAGACGCAGTATTTT; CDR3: CASSFSVQTQYF
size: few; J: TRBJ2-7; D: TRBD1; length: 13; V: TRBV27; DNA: TGTGCCAGCAGACCCGGGACAGGCTACGAGCAGTACTTC; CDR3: CASRPGTGYEQYF
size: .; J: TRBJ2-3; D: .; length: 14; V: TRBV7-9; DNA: TGTGCCAGCAGCTTAGGACGGGGACGCGATACGCAGTATTTT; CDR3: CASSLGRGRDTQYF
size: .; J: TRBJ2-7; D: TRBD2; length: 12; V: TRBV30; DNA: TGTGCCTGGGGACCACTAGCGCGCGAGCAGTACTTC; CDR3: CAWGPLAREQYF
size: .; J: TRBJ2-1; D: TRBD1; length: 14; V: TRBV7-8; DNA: TGTGCCAGCAGCTTAGAGACAGGGGATAATGAGCAGTTCTTC; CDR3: CASSLETGDNEQFF
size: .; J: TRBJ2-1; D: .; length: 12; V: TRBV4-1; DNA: TGCGCCAGCAGCCCAACTAACAATGAGCAGTTCTTC; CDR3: CASSPTNNEQFF
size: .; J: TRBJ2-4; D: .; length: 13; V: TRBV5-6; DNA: TGTGCCAGCAGCCCTTCGGCCAAAAACATTCAGTACTTC; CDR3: CASSPSAKNIQYF
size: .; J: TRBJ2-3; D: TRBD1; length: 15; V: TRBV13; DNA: TGTGCCAGCAGCTCCACCGGGACAGGGGCAGATACGCAGTATTTT; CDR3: CASSSTGTGADTQYF
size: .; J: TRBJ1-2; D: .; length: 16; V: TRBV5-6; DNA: TGTGCCAGCAGCATCTGGGTCGCAGGGGATTACTATGGCTACACCTTC; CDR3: CASSIWVAGDYYGYTF
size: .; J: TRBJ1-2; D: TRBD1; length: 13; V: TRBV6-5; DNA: TGTGCCAGCAGTTCCGGACAGGATTATGGCTACACCTTC; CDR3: CASSSGQDYGYTF
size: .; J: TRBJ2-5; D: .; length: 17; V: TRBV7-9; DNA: TGTGCCAGCAGCTGGACGGCGGGACCTCTCGTCCAAGAGACCCAGTACTTC; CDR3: CASSWTAGPLVQETQYF
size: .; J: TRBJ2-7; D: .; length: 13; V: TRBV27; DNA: TGTGCCAGCAGTTTGCAGGGCCCCTACGAGCAGTACTTC; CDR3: CASSLQGPYEQYF
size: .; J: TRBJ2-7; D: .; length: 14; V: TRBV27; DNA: TGTGCCAGCAGTCCTTATTCGGACAACTACGAGCAGTACTTC; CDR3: CASSPYSDNYEQYF
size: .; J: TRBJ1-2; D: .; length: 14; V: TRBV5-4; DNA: TGTGCCAGCAGCTTGGGGACAGACTATTATGGCTACACCTTC; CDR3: CASSLGTDYYGYTF
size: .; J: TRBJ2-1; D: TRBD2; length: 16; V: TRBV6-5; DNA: TGTGCCAGCAGTTACATCACCGGGACTAGGTCGAATGAGCAGTTCTTC; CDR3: CASSYITGTRSNEQFF
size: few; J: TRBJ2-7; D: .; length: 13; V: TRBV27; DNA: TGTGCCAGCAAGGTTGGTACCTCCTACGAGCAGTACTTC; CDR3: CASKVGTSYEQYF
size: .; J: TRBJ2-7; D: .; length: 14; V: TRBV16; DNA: TGTGCCAGCAGCCAACCCCAGGGATCCTACGAGCAGTACTTC; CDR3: CASSQPQGSYEQYF
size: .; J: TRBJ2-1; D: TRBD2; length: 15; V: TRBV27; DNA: TGTGCCAGCAACGCGCGAGCGGGAGTGATCAATGAGCAGTTCTTC; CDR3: CASNARAGVINEQFF
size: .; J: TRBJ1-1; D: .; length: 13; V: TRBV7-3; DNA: TGTGCCAGCAGCTTAGGGGGATCCACTGAAGCTTTCTTT; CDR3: CASSLGGSTEAFF
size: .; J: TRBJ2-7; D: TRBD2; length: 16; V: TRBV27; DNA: TGTGCCAGCAGTCCGGGTCCCGGGACTAGCGGATACGAGCAGTACTTC; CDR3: CASSPGPGTSGYEQYF
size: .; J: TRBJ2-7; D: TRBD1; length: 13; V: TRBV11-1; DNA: TGTGCCAGCAGCTTTTCAGGGGGATACGAGCAGTACTTC; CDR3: CASSFSGGYEQYF
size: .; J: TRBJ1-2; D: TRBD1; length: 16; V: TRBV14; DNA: TGTGCCAGCAGCCGAACCGGGACAGGGGGCGCCGCTGGCTACACCTTC; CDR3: CASSRTGTGGAAGYTF
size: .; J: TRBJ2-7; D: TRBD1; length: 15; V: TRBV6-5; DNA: TGTGCCAGCAGCCGAAGGACAGGGGGACCCGTCGAGCAGTACTTC; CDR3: CASSRRTGGPVEQYF
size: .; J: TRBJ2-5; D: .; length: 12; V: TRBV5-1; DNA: TGCGCCAGCAGCCCTGCGGGTAGGTTCCAGTACTTC; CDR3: CASSPAGRFQYF
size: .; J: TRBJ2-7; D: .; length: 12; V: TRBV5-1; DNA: TGCGCCAGCAGCCCCGAGGGCTACGAGCAGTACTTC; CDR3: CASSPEGYEQYF
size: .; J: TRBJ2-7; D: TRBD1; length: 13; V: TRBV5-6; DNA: TGTGCCAGCAGCGAGGACAGGGCCTACGAGCAGTACTTC; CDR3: CASSEDRAYEQYF
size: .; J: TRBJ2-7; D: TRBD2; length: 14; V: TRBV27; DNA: TGTGCCAGCAGTTTTCGACTAGCAGTACACGAGCAGTACTTC; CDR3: CASSFRLAVHEQYF
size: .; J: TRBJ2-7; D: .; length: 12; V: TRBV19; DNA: TGTGCCAGCCGGGACGGAGCCTACGAGCAGTACTTC; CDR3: CASRDGAYEQYF
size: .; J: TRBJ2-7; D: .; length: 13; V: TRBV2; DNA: TGTGCCAGCAGTGCGACGGAGCGCTACGAGCAGTACTTC; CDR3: CASSATERYEQYF
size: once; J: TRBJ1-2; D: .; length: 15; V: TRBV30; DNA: TGTGCCTGGAAACGCCAGATCTCCGCGCCCTATGGCTACACCTTC; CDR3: CAWKRQISAPYGYTF
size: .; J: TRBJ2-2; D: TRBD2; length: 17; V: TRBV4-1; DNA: TGCGCCAGCAGCCAAGGGCTAGCGGGATGGCGTTCCGGGGAGCTGTTTTTT; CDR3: CASSQGLAGWRSGELFF
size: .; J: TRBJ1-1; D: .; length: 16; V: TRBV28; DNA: TGTGCCAGCAGTTTAACTTTTGTAGCAACTAACACTGAAGCTTTCTTT; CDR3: CASSLTFVATNTEAFF
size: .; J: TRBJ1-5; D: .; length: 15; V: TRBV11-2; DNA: TGTGCCAGCAGCTTAGGTTGGGGCGGGGGTCAGCCCCAGCATTTT; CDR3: CASSLGWGGGQPQHF
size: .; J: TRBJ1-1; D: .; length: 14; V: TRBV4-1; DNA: TGCGCCAGCAGCCAAGTGATTTCGGGGGGCCTAGCTTTCTTT; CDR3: CASSQVISGGLAFF
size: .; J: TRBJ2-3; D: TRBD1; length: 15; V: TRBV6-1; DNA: TGTGCCAGCAGTGAAGATGGGACAGGGACAGATACGCAGTATTTT; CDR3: CASSEDGTGTDTQYF
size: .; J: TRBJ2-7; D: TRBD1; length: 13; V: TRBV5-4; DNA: TGTGCCAGCAGCCGCGGACAGGGGTACGAGCAGTACTTC; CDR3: CASSRGQGYEQYF